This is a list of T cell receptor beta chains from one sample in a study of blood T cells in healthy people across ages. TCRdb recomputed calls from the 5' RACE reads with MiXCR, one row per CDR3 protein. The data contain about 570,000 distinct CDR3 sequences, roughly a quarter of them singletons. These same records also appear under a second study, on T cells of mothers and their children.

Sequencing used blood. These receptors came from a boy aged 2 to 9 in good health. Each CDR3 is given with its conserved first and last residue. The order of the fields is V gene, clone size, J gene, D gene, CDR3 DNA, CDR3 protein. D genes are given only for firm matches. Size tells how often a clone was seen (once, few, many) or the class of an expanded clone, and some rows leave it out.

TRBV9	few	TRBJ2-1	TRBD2	TGTGCCAGCAGCGTAGCTAGCGGGGGGGACAATGAGCAGCTCTTC	CASSVASGGDNEQLF
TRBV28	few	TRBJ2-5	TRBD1	TGTGCCAGCAGTTTGGCAGGGGGCGCGATGGGGGAGACCCAGTACTTC	CASSLAGGAMGETQYF
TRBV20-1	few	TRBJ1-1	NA	TGCAGCCGGAAGGGGGTCGGGACTGAAGCTTTCTTT	CSRKGVGTEAFF
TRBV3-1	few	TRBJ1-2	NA	TGTGCCAGCAGCCAAGATCGATGGGGTTTAGTCTATGGCTACACCTTC	CASSQDRWGLVYGYTF
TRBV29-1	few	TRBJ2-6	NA	TGCAGCTTTTGGACGGAGGCCAACGTCCTGACTTTC	CSFWTEANVLTF
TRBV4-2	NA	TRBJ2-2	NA	TGTGCCAGCAGCCAAAGAAAAGAGCGGGTCCACGGGGAGCTGTTTTTT	CASSQRKERVHGELFF
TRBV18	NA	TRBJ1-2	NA	TGTGCCAGCTCACCAGGGGCGGGCTTCGACTATGGCTACACCTTC	CASSPGAGFDYGYTF
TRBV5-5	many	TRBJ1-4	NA	TGTGCCAGCAGCTTGGCCGCGCGGGGGGTAATGGAAAAACTGTTTTTT	CASSLAARGVMEKLFF
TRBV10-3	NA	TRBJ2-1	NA	TGTGCCATCAGTGAGCAAGGGAGATTCGATGAGCAGTTCTTC	CAISEQGRFDEQFF
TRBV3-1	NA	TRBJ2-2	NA	TGTGCCAGCAGCCAGGCCCCAGGGGCCGGGGAGCTGTTTTTT	CASSQAPGAGELFF
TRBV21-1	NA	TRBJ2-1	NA	TGTGCCAGCCGTAGCGGGAAAGCGGGTGAGCAGTTCTTC	CASRSGKAGEQFF
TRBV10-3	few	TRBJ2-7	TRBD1	TGTGCCTCCGGACAGGGTGACTACGAGCAGTACTTC	CASGQGDYEQYF
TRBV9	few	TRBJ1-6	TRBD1	TGTGCCAGCAGCGAGCGCCACGACAGGGTTAATTCACCCCTCCACTTT	CASSERHDRVNSPLHF
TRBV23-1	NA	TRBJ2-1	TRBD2	TGCGCCAGGGGGGGGGATCACAATGAGCAGTTCTTC	CARGGDHNEQFF
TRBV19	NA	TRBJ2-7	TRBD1	TGTGCCAGTATGGGACAGAGCTCCTACGAGCAGTACTTC	CASMGQSSYEQYF
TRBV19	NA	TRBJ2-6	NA	TGTGCCAGTATCCCTTGGGGTGTTCGCTCTGGGGCCAACGTCCTGACTTTC	CASIPWGVRSGANVLTF